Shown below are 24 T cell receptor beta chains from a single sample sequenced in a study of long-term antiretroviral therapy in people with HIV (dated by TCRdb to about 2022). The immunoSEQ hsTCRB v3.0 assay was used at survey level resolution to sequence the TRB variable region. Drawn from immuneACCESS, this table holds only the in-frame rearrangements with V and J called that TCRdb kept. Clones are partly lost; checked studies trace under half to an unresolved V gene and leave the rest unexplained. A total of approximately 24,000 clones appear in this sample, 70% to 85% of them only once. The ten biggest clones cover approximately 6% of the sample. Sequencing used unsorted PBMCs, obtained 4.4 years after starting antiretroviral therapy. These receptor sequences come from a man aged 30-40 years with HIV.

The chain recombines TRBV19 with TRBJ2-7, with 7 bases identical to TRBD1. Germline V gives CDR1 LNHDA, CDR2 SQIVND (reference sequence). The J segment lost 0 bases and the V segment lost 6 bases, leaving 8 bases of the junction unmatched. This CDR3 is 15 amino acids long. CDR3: CASSPGQFSSYEQYF. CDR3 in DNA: TGTGCCAGTAGCCCGGGACAGTTCAGCTCCTACGAGCAGTACTTC.

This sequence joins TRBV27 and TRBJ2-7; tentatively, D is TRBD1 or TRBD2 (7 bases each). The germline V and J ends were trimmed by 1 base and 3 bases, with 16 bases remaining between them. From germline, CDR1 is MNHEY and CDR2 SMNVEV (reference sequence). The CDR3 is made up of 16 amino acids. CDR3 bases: TGTGCCAGCAGTTTATTAGACAGGGAGGGGAACTACGAGCAGTACTTC. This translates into CASSLLDREGNYEQYF.

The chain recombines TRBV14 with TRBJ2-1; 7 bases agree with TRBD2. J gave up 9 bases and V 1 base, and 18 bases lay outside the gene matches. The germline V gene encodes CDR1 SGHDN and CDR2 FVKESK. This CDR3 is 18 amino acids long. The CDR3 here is CASSQGTRTRSILGEQFF. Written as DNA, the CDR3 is TGTGCCAGCAGCCAAGGTACCCGGACTAGATCAATCCTAGGTGAGCAGTTCTTC.

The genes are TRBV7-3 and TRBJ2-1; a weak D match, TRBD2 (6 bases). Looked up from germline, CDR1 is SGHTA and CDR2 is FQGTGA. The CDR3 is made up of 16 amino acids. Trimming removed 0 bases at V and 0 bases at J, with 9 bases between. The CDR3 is CASSLTAGSSYNEQFF. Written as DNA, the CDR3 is TGTGCCAGCAGCTTAACGGCGGGGAGCTCCTACAATGAGCAGTTCTTC.

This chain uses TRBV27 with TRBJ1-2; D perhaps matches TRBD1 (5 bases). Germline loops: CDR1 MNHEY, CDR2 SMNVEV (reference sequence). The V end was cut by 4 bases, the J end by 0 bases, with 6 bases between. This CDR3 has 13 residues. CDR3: CASSWGANYGYTF. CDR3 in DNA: TGTGCCAGCAGTTGGGGGGCTAACTATGGCTACACCTTC.

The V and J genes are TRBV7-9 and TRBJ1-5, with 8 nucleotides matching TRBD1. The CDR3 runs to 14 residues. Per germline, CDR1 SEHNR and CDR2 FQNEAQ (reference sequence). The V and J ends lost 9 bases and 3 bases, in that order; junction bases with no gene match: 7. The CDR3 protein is CASQTGELNQPQHF. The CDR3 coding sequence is TGTGCCAGTCAGACAGGGGAACTCAATCAGCCCCAGCATTTT.

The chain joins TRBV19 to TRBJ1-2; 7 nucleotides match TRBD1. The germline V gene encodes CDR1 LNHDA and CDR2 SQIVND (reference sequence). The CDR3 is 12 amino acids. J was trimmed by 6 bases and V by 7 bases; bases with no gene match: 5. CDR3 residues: CASKDRSHGYTF. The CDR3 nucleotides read TGTGCCAGTAAGGACAGGTCCCATGGCTACACCTTC.

This CDR3 is CAIKSGQYTDTQYF. CDR3 nucleotides: TGTGCCATCAAATCTGGACAGTACACAGATACGCAGTATTTT. The chain has TRBV10-3 and TRBJ2-3; possible D gene TRBD1, 6 bases. Per germline, CDR1 ENHRY and CDR2 SYGVKD. V dropped 7 bases and J dropped 2 bases, with 13 bases sitting between them. The CDR3 has 14 residues.

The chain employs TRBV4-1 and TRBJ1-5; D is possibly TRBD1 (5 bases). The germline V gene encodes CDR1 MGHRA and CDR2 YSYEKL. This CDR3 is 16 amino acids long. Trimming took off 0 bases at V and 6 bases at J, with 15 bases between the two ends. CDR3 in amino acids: CASSQEEPGSRQPQHF. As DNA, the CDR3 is TGCGCCAGCAGCCAAGAAGAGCCAGGGTCACGTCAGCCCCAGCATTTT.

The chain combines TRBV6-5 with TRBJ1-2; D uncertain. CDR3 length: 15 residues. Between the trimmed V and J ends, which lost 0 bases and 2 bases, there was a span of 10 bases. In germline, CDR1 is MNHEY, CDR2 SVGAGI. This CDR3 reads CASSYSPRHNYGYTF. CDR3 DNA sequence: TGTGCCAGCAGTTACTCCCCGAGACACAACTATGGCTACACCTTC.

In DNA form, the CDR3 reads TGTGCAAGTCGCCGAGGGGACACTGAAGCTTTCTTT. It translates to CASRRGDTEAFF. The chain couples TRBV12-2 to TRBJ1-1. TRBV12-2 is flagged as a pseudogene. This CDR3 is 12 amino acids long.

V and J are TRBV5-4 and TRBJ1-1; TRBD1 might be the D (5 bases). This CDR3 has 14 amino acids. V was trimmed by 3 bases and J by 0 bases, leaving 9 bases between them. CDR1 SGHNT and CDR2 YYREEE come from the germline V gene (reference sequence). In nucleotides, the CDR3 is TGTGCCAGCAGCTCCTGGGACCTGAACACTGAAGCTTTCTTT. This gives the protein CASSSWDLNTEAFF.

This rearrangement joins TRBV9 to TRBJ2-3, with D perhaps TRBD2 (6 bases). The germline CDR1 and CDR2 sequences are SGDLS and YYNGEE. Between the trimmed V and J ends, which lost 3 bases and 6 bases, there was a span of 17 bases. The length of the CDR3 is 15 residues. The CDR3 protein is CASSAGGPAWDTQYF. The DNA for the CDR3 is TGTGCCAGCAGCGCCGGGGGTCCCGCCTGGGATACGCAGTATTTT.

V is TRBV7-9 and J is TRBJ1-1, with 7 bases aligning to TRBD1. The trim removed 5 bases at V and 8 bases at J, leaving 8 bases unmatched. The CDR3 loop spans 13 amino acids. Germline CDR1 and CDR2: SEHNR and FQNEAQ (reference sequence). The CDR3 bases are TGTGCCAGCAGCCACCGGACAGGAATAGAAGCTTTCTTT. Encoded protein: CASSHRTGIEAFF.

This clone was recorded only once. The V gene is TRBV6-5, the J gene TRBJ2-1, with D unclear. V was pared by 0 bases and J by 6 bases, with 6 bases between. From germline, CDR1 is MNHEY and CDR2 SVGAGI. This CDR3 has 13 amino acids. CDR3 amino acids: CASSYSDRNEQFF. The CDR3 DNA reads TGTGCCAGCAGTTACTCGGACCGCAATGAGCAGTTCTTC.

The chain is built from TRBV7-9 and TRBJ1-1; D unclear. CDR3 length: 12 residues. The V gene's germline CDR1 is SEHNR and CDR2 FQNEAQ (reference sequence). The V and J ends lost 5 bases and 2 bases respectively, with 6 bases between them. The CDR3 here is CASSHDNTEAFF. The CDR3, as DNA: TGTGCCAGCAGCCATGATAACACTGAAGCTTTCTTT.

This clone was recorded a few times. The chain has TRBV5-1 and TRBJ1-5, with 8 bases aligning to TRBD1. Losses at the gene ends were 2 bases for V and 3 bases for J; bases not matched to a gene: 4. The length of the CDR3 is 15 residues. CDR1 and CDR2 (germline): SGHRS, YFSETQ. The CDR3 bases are TGCGCCAGCAGCTTCGGACAGGGCCCCAATCAGCCCCAGCATTTT. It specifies CASSFGQGPNQPQHF.

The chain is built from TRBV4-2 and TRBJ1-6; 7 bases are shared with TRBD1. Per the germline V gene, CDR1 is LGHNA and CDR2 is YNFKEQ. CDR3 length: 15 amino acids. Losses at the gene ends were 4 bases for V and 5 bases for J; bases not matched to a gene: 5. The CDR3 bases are TGTGCCAGCAGCCGAGCCGGGACAGATAATTCACCCCTCCACTTT. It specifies CASSRAGTDNSPLHF.

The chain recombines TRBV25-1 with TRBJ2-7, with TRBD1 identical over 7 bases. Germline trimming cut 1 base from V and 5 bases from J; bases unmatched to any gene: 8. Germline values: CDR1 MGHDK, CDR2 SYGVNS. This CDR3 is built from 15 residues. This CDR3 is CASSELRTGPHEQYF. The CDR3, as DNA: TGTGCCAGCAGTGAATTAAGGACAGGCCCCCACGAGCAGTACTTC.

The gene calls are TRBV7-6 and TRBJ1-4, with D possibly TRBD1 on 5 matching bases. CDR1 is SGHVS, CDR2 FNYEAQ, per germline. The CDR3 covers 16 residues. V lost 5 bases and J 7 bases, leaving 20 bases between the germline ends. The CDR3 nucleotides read TGTGCCAGCAGCACCCCCTTGGGGGGGGGAGGTGAAAAACTGTTTTTT. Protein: CASSTPLGGGGEKLFF.

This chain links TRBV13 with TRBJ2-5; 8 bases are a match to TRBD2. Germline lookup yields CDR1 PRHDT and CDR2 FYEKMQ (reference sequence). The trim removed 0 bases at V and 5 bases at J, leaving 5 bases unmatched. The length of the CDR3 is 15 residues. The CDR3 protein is CASSLGRGGTETQYF. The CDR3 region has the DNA TGTGCCAGCAGCTTAGGCCGGGGGGGAACGGAGACCCAGTACTTC.

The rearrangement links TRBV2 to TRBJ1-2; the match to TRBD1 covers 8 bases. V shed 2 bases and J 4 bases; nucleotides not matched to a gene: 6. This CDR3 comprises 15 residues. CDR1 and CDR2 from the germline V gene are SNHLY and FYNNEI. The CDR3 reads CASSEMVTGGYGYTF. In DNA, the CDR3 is TGTGCCAGCAGTGAAATGGTTACAGGGGGCTATGGCTACACCTTC.

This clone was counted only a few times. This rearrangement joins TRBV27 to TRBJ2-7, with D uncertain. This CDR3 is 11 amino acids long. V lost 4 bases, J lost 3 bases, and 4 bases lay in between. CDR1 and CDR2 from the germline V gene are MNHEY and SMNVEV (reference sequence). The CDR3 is CASSSFYEQYF. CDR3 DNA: TGTGCCAGCAGTTCCTTCTACGAGCAGTACTTC.

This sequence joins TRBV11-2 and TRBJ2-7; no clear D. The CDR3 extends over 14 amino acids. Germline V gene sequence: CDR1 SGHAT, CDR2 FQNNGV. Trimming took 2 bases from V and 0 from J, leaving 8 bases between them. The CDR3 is CASSLQISSYEQYF. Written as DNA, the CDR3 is TGTGCCAGCAGCTTACAGATTAGCTCCTACGAGCAGTACTTC.